This T cell receptor beta chain was recorded in a study of shared clonotypes between healthy human individuals. Study-wide background: Each donor had three CD4 naive, three CD4 memory, two CD8 naive and one CD8 memory plate. Study-level points and caveats: Generally, naive subsets came out with larger estimated richness than memory subsets. Around 4.7% of naive CD4 clonotypes were shared across several donors.

Naivety among CD8 cells was defined by CD45RO negativity and positive CCR7 selection, thereby excluding terminally differentiated effector memory CD45RA+ cells. This clone was detected only once. Its target is unknown. Assay used: immunoSEQ multiplex PCR; TCRdb lists only in-frame clones, some missing. There are about 2.2 million clones in the sample; roughly 91% occur only once, and over 1.5% lies in the top ten. Sequencing used naive CD8+ T cells from PBMCs. The source of this sequence is a man aged 18-30 years in good health. Some clones in this sample may be carry-over from other donors' samples.

The CDR3 DNA reads TGCAGCGGGATGGGAACTGGAAACACCATATATTTT. Amino acids: CSGMGTGNTIYF. The V call is TRBV29-1, the J call TRBJ1-3; no clear D gene. There are 12 residues in the CDR3. The germline V gene encodes CDR1 SQVTM and CDR2 ANQGSEA. Trimming took 7 bases from V and 2 from J, leaving 9 bases between them.